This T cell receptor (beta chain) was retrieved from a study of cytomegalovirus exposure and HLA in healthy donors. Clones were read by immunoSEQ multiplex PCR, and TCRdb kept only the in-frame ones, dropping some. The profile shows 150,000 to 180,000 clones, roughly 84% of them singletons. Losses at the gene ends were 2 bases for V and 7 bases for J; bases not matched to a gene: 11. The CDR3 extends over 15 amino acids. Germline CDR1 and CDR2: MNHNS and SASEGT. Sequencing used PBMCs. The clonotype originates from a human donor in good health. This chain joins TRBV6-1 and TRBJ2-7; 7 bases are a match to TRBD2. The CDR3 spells CASSESSGGSWEQYF. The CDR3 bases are TGTGCCAGCAGTGAAAGTTCGGGGGGTTCATGGGAGCAGTACTTC.